The entry that follows covers one T cell receptor (beta chain) sequence. Its antigen remains undetermined. One base away there is no much larger clone; base qualities are not given. The immunoSEQ Assay, a bias-controlled multiplex PCR, was used to amplify TCRbeta CDR3 regions from genomic DNA. Processing in the source paper ran as follows. Within the assay, amplification of reference gene primers was used to estimate how many nucleated cells each sample contained. To quantify the absolute abundance of each unique TCRbeta CDR3 rearrangement, sequence reads were collapsed and filtered. For each sample, productive Simpson clonality was calculated by taking the square root of Simpson's diversity index across productive rearrangements. What TCRdb holds here is the immuneACCESS table cut down to in-frame rearrangements. Part of the clones is not present; checked against another copy, under half of the missing clones reflect an unresolved V gene, and the others are unexplained. V and J calls and clone size are copied from that table; D and trimming were computed from the DNA. The sample profile shows around 480,000 clones; 88% of them were found once. The top ten constitute around an eighth of the sample.

The CDR3 has 13 amino acids, counting the end cysteine and phenylalanine. Of all the DNA, just the CDR3 is kept, 39 bases in frame from base 1. Cut back by 5 bases and 6 bases, the V and J ends lie 12 bases apart. At one collaborating source in Seattle, patients were enrolled during active infection and were followed longitudinally through the course of disease. Whole blood was collected in K2EDTA tubes by collaborating institutions according to the institutions' own protocols. For TCRbeta analysis, collaborators shipped samples in one of three forms: frozen whole blood, isolated PBMCs, or DNA extracted from either of those sample types. This sample was included in a study of blood T cell repertoires in COVID-19 (dated by TCRdb to the early 2020s). For context, the study as a whole: Samples covering the acute and convalescent phases of COVID-19 were provided by collaborators in the United States, Italy and Spain. Subjects who had been exposed to COVID-19, were actively infected with it, or had recovered from it provided the deeply sampled blood TCRbeta repertoires that made up the dataset. The prospective study material was composed of cDNA or gDNA derived from T cells, B-cell-depleted T cells, or PBMCs. Where available, HLA class I and class II types were obtained from metadata supplied by the sample provider rather than from assay-based typing. The repertoires were made available in a free public database intended to serve as a resource for research on the immune response to SARS-CoV-2. A de-identified subject ID, COVID-19 status, age in years and sex were almost always included in the sample metadata. The samples were drawn from the first 160 participants of the ongoing ImmuneRACE study and from 1,254 subjects provided by 6 global collaborators. The investigation overall reported the following: The amount of clinical and demographic metadata varied by source and participant and was provided uncurated.

Sequenced material: peripheral blood. This TCR was recovered from a woman in her forties or fifties with COVID-19, enrolled during active disease. Recombination connected TRBV12-3 or TRBV12-4 to TRBJ2-3; the D gene is possibly TRBD2, with 5 bases matching. The CDR3 in this case is CASSVRTPDTQYF. The sequenced DNA: TGTGCCAGCAGTGTTAGGACTCCGGATACGCAGTATTTT.